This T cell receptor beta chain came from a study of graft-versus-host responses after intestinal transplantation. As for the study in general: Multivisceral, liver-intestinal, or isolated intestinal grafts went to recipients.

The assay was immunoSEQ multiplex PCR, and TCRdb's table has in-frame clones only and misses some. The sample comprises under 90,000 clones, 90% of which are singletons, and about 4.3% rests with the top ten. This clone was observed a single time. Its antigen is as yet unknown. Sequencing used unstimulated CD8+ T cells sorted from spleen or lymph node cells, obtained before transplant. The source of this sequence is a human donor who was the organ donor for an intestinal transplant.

The CDR3 DNA follows: TGTGCCAGCAGCCCCGAGGGCCTCCCAAGCACAGATACGCAGTATTTT. This encodes CASSPEGLPSTDTQYF. The V gene is TRBV6-4, the J gene TRBJ2-3, with D perhaps TRBD2 (5 bases). The CDR3 sequence is 16 residues long. The germline V gene has CDR1 MRHNA and CDR2 SNTAGT. V lost 6 bases and J 0 bases, leaving 16 bases between the germline ends.